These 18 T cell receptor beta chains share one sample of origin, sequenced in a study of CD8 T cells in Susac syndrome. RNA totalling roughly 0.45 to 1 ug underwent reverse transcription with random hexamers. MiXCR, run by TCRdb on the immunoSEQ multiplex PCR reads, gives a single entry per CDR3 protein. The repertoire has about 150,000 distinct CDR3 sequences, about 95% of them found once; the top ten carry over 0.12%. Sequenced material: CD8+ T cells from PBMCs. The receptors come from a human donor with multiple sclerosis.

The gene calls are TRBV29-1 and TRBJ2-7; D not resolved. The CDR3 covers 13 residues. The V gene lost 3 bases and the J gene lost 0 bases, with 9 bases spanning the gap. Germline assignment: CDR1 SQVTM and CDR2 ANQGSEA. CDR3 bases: TGCAGCGTTGACTTGGAAGACTCCTACGAGCAGTACTTC. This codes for CSVDLEDSYEQYF.

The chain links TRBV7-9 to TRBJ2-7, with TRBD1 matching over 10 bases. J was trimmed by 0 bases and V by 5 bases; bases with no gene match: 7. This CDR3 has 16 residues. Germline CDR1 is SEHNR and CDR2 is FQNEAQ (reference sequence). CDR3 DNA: TGTGCCAGCAGCAATGGACAGGGGGTTCTCTCCTACGAGCAGTACTTC. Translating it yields CASSNGQGVLSYEQYF.

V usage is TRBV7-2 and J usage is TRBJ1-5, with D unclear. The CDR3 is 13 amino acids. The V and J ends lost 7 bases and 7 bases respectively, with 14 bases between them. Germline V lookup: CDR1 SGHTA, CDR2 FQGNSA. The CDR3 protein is CASMGRREQPQHF. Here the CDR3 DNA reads TGTGCCAGCATGGGCCGAAGGGAGCAGCCCCAGCATTTT.

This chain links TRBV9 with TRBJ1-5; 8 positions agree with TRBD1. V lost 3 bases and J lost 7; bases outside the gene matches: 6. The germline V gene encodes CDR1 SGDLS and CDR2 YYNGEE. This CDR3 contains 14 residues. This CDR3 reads CASSEGDRLQPQHF. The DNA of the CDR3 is TGTGCCAGCAGCGAGGGGGACAGGCTCCAGCCCCAGCATTTT.

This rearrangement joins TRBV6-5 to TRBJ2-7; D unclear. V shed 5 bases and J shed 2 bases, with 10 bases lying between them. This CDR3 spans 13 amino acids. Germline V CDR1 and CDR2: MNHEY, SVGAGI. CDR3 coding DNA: TGTGCCAGCAGTCAAGGACCCACCTACGAGCAGTACGTC. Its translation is CASSQGPTYEQYV.

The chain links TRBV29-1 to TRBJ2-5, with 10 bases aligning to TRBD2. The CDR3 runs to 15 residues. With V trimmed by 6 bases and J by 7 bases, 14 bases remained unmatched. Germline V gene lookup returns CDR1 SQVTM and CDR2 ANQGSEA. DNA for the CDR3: TGCAGCGTCCTACGGACTAGCGGCCCAGGAGGGACCCAGTACTTC. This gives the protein CSVLRTSGPGGTQYF.

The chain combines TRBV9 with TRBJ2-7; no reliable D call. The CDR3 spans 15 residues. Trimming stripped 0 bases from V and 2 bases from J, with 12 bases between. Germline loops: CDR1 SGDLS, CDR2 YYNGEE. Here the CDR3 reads CASSVARRRTYEQYV. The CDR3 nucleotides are TGTGCCAGCAGCGTAGCACGCCGGCGGACCTACGAGCAGTACGTC.

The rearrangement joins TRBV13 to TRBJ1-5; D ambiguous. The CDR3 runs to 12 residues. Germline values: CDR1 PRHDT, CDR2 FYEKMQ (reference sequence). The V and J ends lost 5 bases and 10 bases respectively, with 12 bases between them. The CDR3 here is CASSPREGPQHF. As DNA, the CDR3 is TGTGCCAGCAGCCCGCGGGAGGGCCCCCAGCATTTT.

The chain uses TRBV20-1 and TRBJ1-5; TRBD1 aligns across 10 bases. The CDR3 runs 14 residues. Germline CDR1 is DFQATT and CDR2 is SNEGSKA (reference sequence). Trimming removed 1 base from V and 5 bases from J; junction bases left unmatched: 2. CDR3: CSARGTGGDQPQHF. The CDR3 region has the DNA TGCAGTGCTAGAGGGACAGGGGGGGATCAGCCCCAGCATTTT.

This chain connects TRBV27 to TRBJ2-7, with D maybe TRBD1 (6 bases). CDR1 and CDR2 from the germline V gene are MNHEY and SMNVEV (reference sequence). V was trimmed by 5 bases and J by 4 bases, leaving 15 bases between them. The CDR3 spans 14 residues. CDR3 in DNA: TGTGCCAGCAGTCCGACGACAGGCGGATACGAGCAGTACGTC. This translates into CASSPTTGGYEQYV.

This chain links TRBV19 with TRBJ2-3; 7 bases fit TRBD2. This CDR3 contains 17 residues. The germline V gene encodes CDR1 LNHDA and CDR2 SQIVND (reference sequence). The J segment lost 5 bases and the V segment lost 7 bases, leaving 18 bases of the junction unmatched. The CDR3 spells CASTIRSLAEFGDTQYF. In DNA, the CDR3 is TGTGCCAGTACCATAAGGAGTCTAGCGGAATTCGGAGATACGCAGTATTTT.

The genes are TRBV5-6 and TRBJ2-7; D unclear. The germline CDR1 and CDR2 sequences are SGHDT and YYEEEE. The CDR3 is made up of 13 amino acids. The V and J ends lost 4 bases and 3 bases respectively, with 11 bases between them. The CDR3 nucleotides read TGTGCCAGCAGCGTGAGCCACTACTACGAGCAGTACGTC. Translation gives CASSVSHYYEQYV.

CDR3: CASSATQGFKNIQYF. The CDR3 coding sequence is TGTGCCAGCAGTGCGACTCAGGGCTTCAAAAACATTCAGTACTTC. The chain uses TRBV2 and TRBJ2-4, with D tentatively TRBD1 (5 bases). From germline, CDR1 is SNHLY and CDR2 FYNNEI. V lost 4 bases to trimming and J lost 3 bases, with 13 bases between them. CDR3 length: 15 amino acids.

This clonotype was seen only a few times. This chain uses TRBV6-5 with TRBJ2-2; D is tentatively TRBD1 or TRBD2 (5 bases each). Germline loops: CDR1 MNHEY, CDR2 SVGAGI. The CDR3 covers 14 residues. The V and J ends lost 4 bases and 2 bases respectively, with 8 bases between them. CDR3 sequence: CASSSRDNTGELFF. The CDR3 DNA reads TGTGCCAGCAGTTCCCGGGACAACACCGGGGAGCTGTTTTTT.

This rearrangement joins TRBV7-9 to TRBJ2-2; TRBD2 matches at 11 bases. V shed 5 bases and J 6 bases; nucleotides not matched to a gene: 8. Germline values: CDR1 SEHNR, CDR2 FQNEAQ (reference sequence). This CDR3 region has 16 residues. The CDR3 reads CASSRGLAGGPGELFF. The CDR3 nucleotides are TGTGCCAGCAGCCGAGGGCTAGCGGGGGGTCCCGGGGAGCTGTTTTTT.

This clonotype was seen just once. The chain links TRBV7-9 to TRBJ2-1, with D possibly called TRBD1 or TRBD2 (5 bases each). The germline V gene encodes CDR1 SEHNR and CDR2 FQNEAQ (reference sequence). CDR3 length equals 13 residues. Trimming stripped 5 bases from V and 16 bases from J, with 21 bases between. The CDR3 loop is CASSPSGKGSPFF. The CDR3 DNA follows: TGTGCCAGCAGCCCAAGCGGCAAGGGGTCGCCTTTCTTC. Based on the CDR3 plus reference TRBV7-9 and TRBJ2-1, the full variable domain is DTGVSQNPRHKITKRGQNVTFRCDPISEHNRLYWYRQTLGQGPEFLTYFQNEAQLEKSRLLSDRFSAERPKGSFSTLEIQRTEQGDSAMYLCASSPSGKGSPFFGPGTRLTVL.

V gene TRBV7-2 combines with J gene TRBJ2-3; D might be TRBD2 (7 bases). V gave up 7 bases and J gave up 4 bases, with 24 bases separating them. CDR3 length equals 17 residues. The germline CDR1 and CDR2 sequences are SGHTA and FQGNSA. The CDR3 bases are TGTGCCAGCACCCTGTGGGGGGGGGCGGTAACAGCAGATACGCAGTATTTT. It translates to CASTLWGGAVTADTQYF.

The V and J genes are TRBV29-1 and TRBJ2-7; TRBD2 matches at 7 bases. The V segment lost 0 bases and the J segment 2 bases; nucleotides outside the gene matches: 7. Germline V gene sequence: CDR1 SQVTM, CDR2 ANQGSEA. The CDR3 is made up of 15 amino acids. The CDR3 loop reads CSVEDMTSSTYEQYF. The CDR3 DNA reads TGCAGCGTTGAAGATATGACTAGCTCTACCTACGAGCAGTACTTC.